Listed below are T cell receptor beta chains from one sample, sequenced in a study of blood T cell repertoires in COVID-19. Assay: immunoSEQ multiplex PCR; the TCRdb copy retains only in-frame clones and omits some. This sample carries 330,000 or so clones, 80% to 90% of them seen once, and the ten largest clones take roughly a tenth. Sequencing was carried out using peripheral blood. The origin of the receptors is a young man with COVID-19, enrolled during active disease. Both conserved end residues are part of each CDR3. A D gene is named only where the DNA matches it firmly. Clone size is shown for a subset of rows, as once, few, many or a class of expanded clone.

TRBV4-3	NA	TRBJ1-5	NA	TGCGCCAGCAGCCAAGAATTTGGCCCAACCAATCAGCCCCAGCATTTT	CASSQEFGPTNQPQHF
TRBV6-5	NA	TRBJ1-2	TRBD1	TGTGCCAGCGGGGACAGGGGGCAATATGGCTACACCTTC	CASGDRGQYGYTF
TRBV28	NA	TRBJ2-1	TRBD1	TGTGCCAGCTCTCTCACCGGGACAGGGCAGTTCTTC	CASSLTGTGQFF
TRBV5-1	NA	TRBJ2-6	TRBD1	TGCGCCAGCAGCTTAGACAGGGCTGGGGCCAACGTCCTGACTTTC	CASSLDRAGANVLTF
TRBV29-1	NA	TRBJ1-4	NA	TGCAGCGTTGAAACCTCCTCCTGGGCTGAAAAACTGTTTTTT	CSVETSSWAEKLFF
TRBV4-3	NA	TRBJ2-1	NA	TGCGCCAGCAGCCAAGTAGGGGATGAGCAGTTCTTC	CASSQVGDEQFF
TRBV4-3	NA	TRBJ1-2	TRBD1	TGCGCCAGCAGCCAACTAGGACAGGGGTATGGCTACACCTTC	CASSQLGQGYGYTF
TRBV27	few	TRBJ1-6	TRBD1	TGTGCCAGCAGTGGGGGGGACAGGGGGAGTTCACCCCTCCACTTT	CASSGGDRGSSPLHF
TRBV19	NA	TRBJ1-1	NA	TGTGCCAGTAGACAGGGACGGGGGAACACTGAAGCTTTCTTT	CASRQGRGNTEAFF
TRBV27	few	TRBJ2-7	NA	TGTGCCAGCAGTCGCAGGGGCGCCCCCTACGAGCAGTACTTC	CASSRRGAPYEQYF
TRBV29-1	NA	TRBJ2-3	TRBD1	TGCAGCGTTGAGGGGACAGGGGCCAGCACAGATACGCAGTATTTT	CSVEGTGASTDTQYF
TRBV10-3	NA	TRBJ1-1	TRBD1	TGTGCCATCACTACAGGGGGCGAGGCTGAAGCTTTCTTT	CAITTGGEAEAFF
TRBV24-1	NA	TRBJ1-2	TRBD1	TGTGCCACCAGTGACTCCGGGACAGGGGGTTGGGGCTACACCTTC	CATSDSGTGGWGYTF
TRBV6-2/TRBV6-3	NA	TRBJ2-3	TRBD2	TGTGCCAGCAGTTACTTTGCGGGAGGGCCTACAGATACGCAGTATTTT	CASSYFAGGPTDTQYF
TRBV30	NA	TRBJ2-3	TRBD2	TGTGCCTGGACTAGCGGGAGTACAGATACGCAGTATTTT	CAWTSGSTDTQYF
TRBV7-8	NA	TRBJ1-1	NA	TGTGCCAGCAGCACACAGGGAAACACTGAAGCTTTCTTT	CASSTQGNTEAFF
TRBV19	once	TRBJ2-2	TRBD2	TGTGCCAGTACCTACTGGGGGGGCACCGGGGAGCTGTTTTTT	CASTYWGGTGELFF
TRBV6-1	few	TRBJ2-5	NA	TGTGCCAGCAGTGAGAGAAGTGGAGGGTGGGAGACCCAGTACTTC	CASSERSGGWETQYF
TRBV19	NA	TRBJ2-3	NA	TGTGCCAGTAGTTATGCGATCACAGATACGCAGTATTTT	CASSYAITDTQYF
TRBV9	NA	TRBJ2-1	TRBD1	TGTGCCAGCAGCAAAGACAGGGGGCAGTACAATGAGCAGTTCTTC	CASSKDRGQYNEQFF
TRBV18	few	TRBJ1-1	NA	TGTGCCAGCTCATCTCGCTATGAGTCGGACACTGAAGCTTTCTTT	CASSSRYESDTEAFF
TRBV28	NA	TRBJ1-1	NA	TGTGCCAGCAGCCCCCCCCAATGGGGCTACACTGAAGCTTTCTTT	CASSPPQWGYTEAFF